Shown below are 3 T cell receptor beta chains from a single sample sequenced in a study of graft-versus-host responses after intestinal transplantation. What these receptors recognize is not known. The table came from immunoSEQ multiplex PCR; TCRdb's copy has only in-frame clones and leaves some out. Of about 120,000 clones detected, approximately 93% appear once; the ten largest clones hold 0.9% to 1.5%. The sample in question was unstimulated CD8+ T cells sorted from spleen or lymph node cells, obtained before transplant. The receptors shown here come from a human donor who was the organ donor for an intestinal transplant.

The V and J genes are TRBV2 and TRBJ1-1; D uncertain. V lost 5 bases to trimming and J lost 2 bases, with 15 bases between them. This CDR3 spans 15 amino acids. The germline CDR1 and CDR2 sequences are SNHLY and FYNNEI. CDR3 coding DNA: TGTGCCAGCAGTTTCGGGGTGGCCCTAAACACTGAAGCTTTCTTT. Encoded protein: CASSFGVALNTEAFF.

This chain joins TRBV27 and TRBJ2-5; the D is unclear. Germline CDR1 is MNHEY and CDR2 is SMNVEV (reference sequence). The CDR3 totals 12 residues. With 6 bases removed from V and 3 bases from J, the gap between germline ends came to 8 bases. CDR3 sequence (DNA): TGTGCCAGCAGGAGTAACGAAGAGACCCAGTACTTC. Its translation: CASRSNEETQYF.

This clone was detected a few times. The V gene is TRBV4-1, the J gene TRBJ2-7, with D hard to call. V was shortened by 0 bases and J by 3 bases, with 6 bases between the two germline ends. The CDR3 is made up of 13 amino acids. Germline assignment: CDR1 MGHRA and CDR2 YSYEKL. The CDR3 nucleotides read TGCGCCAGCAGCCAAGATGCCAGCTACGAGCAGTACTTC. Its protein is CASSQDASYEQYF.